What follows is one T cell receptor (beta chain) and its context. Here immunoSEQ multiplex PCR was the method, and the copy in TCRdb shows in-frame clones only, minus some. The repertoire has around 80,000 clones, approximately 90% of them found once; the top ten carry roughly 0.9%. CDR3 size: 16 residues. Germline CDR1 is MGHRA and CDR2 is YSYEKL. The trim removed 5 bases at V and 7 bases at J, leaving 11 bases unmatched. This entry is derived from a study of PD-L1 blockade in urothelial cancer. Indicated time point: peripheral blood 6 weeks after treatment start. This receptor was obtained from a woman of 80 years or more with urothelial cancer. This material consisted of PBMCs, taken around atezolizumab (anti-PD-L1) treatment. The genes are TRBV4-1 and TRBJ2-1; TRBD2 matches at 10 bases. The CDR3 spells CASSEQPSSGSNEQFF. CDR3 DNA sequence: TGCGCCAGCAGCGAACAGCCCTCTAGCGGGAGTAATGAGCAGTTCTTC.